Listed here is a single TCR beta chain. Its antigen is not known. V shed 0 bases, J shed 2 bases, and the junction held 8 bases outside the gene matches. The CDR3 is made up of 16 amino acids. Germline values: CDR1 SGHRS, CDR2 YFSETQ. The data were obtained in a study of blood T cells in healthy people across ages. A sample-barcoded 5' primer and a J-beta primer mix were used in a second PCR of roughly 7 to 12 cycles. Each CDR3 protein gets one entry after TCRdb re-called the 5' RACE reads with MiXCR. Among about 670,000 distinct CDR3 sequences listed, roughly half were seen once. General study findings and limits: Investigators viewed diversity estimates from one million T cells as underestimates, the study reported.

The chain is built from TRBV5-1 and TRBJ2-7; 7 nucleotides agree with TRBD1. Sequences were obtained from blood. The receptor comes from a woman older than 75 in good health. Here the CDR3 reads CASSLGPDRSAYEQYF. The CDR3 coding sequence is TGCGCCAGCAGCTTGGGACCGGACAGGTCAGCCTACGAGCAGTACTTC.